The sequence of this T cell receptor beta chain was determined in a study of naive and memory T cell subsets (TCRdb year 2017). About the full investigation: The study applied an open-source, UMI-based TCR alpha and beta sequencing pipeline to sorted naive and memory peripheral blood T cell subsets. IgG serology results and the functional CMV T cell responses were in complete agreement. RNA was DNase-treated and reverse transcribed with TCR constant-region primers, mostly using SuperScript III.

From the cysteine through the phenylalanine, the CDR3 covers 15 amino acids. This entry keeps only the CDR3 DNA: 45 bases, framed from base 1. The germline V gene (reference sequence) supplies CDR1 PRHDT and CDR2 FYEKMQ. V is cut back by 2 bases and J by 4 bases, with 5 bases in the junction unmatched. A note on this clonotype: Which antigen it targets is not known. Per-nucleotide qualities are absent, and no much larger clonotype sits a single base away.

From the second PCR step onward, the TCR alpha chain libraries and the TCR beta chain libraries were amplified separately. The CMV status of each donor was determined by measuring IFNgamma production from CD4+ T cells after fresh PBMCs had been stimulated overnight with CMV viral lysate. Using Miltenyi beads, CD4 T cells were first positively selected, and CD8 T cells were then positively selected from the CD4-negative fraction. After staining for CD3, CD4, CD8, CD45RA, CD27 and a live/dead dye, cells were sorted on a BD Aria II into four subsets based on CD45RA and CD27. A few healthy volunteers provided blood, and the blood of each volunteer was split into CD4 and CD8 T cells and then into four differentiation subsets. Around 110 ml of peripheral blood was taken from each donor, and PBMC were separated by density-gradient centrifugation on Ficoll-Paque PLUS. Sorted cells were lysed in RLT buffer, after which RNA was extracted using a Qiagen RNeasy kit and stored at -80 degrees C.

Results and caveats for the whole study, not just this receptor: RNA-based TCR counts may be affected by expression changes linked to T cell activation and differentiation. The abundance of TCRs followed a power law with an exponent that differed between naive and memory subsets yet stayed consistent across the three individuals. After error correction, over 90% of naive TCR sequences appeared only once, giving much steeper abundance distributions than memory subsets. Gini index rose and Shannon and inverse Simpson diversity fell from naive through CM, EM and EMRA in both CD4 and CD8 cells. A few larger clonotypes were present in naive repertoires, especially CD8 naive repertoires, and these clonotypes were possibly memory cells re-expressing CD45RA. No ground truth was available to validate the repertoire findings for the naive and memory subsets. Clonotypes were defined as single alpha or beta chain sequences, not paired alpha/beta receptors.

Library preparation employed UMI-ligation and nested PCR. An equimolar mix of two oligonucleotides covering both TRBC1 and TRBC2 was used as the beta constant-region primer. Four rounds of PCR, combining the SP2 primer with nested alpha and beta constant-region primers, were used to amplify the ligated cDNA. T4 RNA ligase 1 ligated a single-stranded oligonucleotide carrying the SP2 primer and a 12-nucleotide UMI to the cDNA 3' end. Incubation of the ligation reaction was carried out at 16 degrees C for about 18-25 hours. To avoid over-amplification, PCR2 was usually performed as a SYBR Green qPCR and halted once a predetermined threshold was reached. Apart from the first purification, every purification step used Agencourt AMPure XP magnetic beads. Libraries were quantified by Qubit and checked on a TapeStation, with a main peak expected near 650 bp. Pooled libraries were sequenced on an Illumina MiSeq with v2 2x251 paired-end kits, typically giving roughly 0.95-2.3 million reads per sample. Libraries were pooled at 4 nM per sample, and about 4.5-7.5% PhiX was added to improve cluster recognition. Per the source publication's procedure: Decombinator assigned V and J genes to Demultiplexor-processed FASTQ reads by tag matching, allowing a single base-pair mismatch. By using UMIs, Collapsinator corrected both sequencing errors and the frequency errors caused by PCR heterogeneity. CDR3Translator translated TCRs and extracted CDR3s from the conserved cysteine to the FGXG phenylalanine, flagging non-productive sequences. Gini, Shannon entropy and inverse Simpson indices were computed after subsampling the repertoires to the same number of UMI-defined TCRs. Within the linear range, a power law was fitted by maximum likelihood to the distributions of clonotype abundance. When run on a single naive CD8 sample, MIGEC and the pipeline yielded similar UMI counts, similar unique TCR numbers and similar clonal distributions. One analysis removed from the naive repertoire any naive TCRs that were also found in any memory subset from the same donor. A set of approximately 6,800 CMV-associated CDR3 sequences, compiled from VDJdb and a published dataset, was used to search the repertoires. Using fastp trimming at Q25 and MiXCR clonotype assembly, TCRdb reanalyzed the public sequencing data and kept in-frame beta chains. Every distinct CDR3 protein forms one entry, paired with its most common genes and DNA. These V and J calls derive from TCRdb rather than the authors' analysis. The sample table records approximately 150,000 distinct CDR3 sequences; around 21% of these occur just once. Of the sample, around 0.63% falls within the top ten clones.

Recombination joined TRBV13 with TRBJ2-1; 7 junctional bases match TRBD1. Sequencing input: naive CD8+ T cells from blood. Explained via the paper, the cell subset or site label denotes: naive T cells, CD45RA high CD27+. This sequence originates from a human donor in good health. The CDR3 reads CASSLTGEGYNEQFF. In nucleotide form, the sequence is TGTGCCAGCAGCTTAACAGGGGAAGGGTACAATGAGCAGTTCTTC.